A single sample gave rise to the 25 T cell receptor beta chains below, sequenced in a study of T cells in Graves' hyperthyroidism and ophthalmopathy (dated by TCRdb to about 2019). Libraries were made using multiplex PCR. Sequencing instrument: Illumina HiSeq 2000. TCR beta CDR3 regions were amplified from RNA transcripts. The TCR CDR3 was subjected to a first round of RT-PCR using the HTBI primer set and the Qiagen OneStep RT-PCR kit. The public reads were reprocessed in TCRdb via fastp at Q25 and MiXCR, keeping in-frame beta chains. All rows with the same CDR3 protein become a single entry with the most common DNA and genes. The sample table holds fewer than 500,000 distinct CDR3 sequences, of which about 13% were seen once. Roughly 20% of the sample goes to the ten largest clones. Sequencing was done on a sample of blood. These receptor sequences come from a man under 40 with Graves' hyperthyroidism that later progressed to Graves' ophthalmopathy.

At least ten counts were recorded for this clonotype. The chain uses TRBV19 and TRBJ1-1; D may be TRBD1 (5 bases). The germline V gene encodes CDR1 LNHDA and CDR2 SQIVND (reference sequence). This CDR3 spans 13 amino acids. The V gene lost 3 bases and the J gene lost 11 bases, with 16 bases spanning the gap. The CDR3 sequence: CASSIGGQGAAFF. CDR3 coding DNA: TGTGCCAGTAGTATCGGGGGTCAGGGCGCGGCTTTCTTT.

V gene TRBV3-1 combines with J gene TRBJ2-5; tentatively, D is TRBD2 (6 bases). Deletions cut 6 bases from V and 2 bases from J, with 13 bases between. Germline V gene sequence: CDR1 LGHDT, CDR2 YNNKEL (reference sequence). The CDR3 length is 14 residues. The DNA for the CDR3 is TGTGCCAGCAGTCTACTAGCTATACAAGAGACCCAGTACTTC. As protein: CASSLLAIQETQYF.

This clonotype was seen at least ten times. The CDR3 nucleotides are TGTGCCTGGAGTCTGGGGGGGCGGACCGGGGAGCTGTTTTTT. Protein: CAWSLGGRTGELFF. The chain uses TRBV30 and TRBJ2-2; D is possibly TRBD2 (7 bases). The CDR3 length is 14 residues. The V end lost 2 bases, the J end lost 5 bases, and 12 bases lay between the germline ends. In germline, CDR1 is GTSNPN, CDR2 SVGIG (reference sequence).

This clonotype has more than one count but fewer than ten. The V call is TRBV15, the J call TRBJ2-3, with 7 bases aligning to TRBD1. The V and J ends lost 2 bases and 5 bases, in that order; junction bases with no gene match: 10. The CDR3 loop spans 16 amino acids. CDR1 is LNHNV, CDR2 YYDKDF, per germline (reference sequence). The CDR3 reads CATSRRGQTGIDTQYF. CDR3 DNA: TGTGCCACCAGCAGAAGGGGTCAGACAGGGATAGATACGCAGTATTTT.

The chain recombines TRBV5-1 with TRBJ2-3; 13 nucleotides agree with TRBD2. V shed 4 bases and J 3 bases; nucleotides not matched to a gene: 17. CDR3 length: 20 residues. CDR1 is SGHRS, CDR2 YFSETQ, per germline. As DNA, the CDR3 is TGCGCCAGCAGCCTACCCCGTGGCGCCGGGACTAGCGGGGTTACAGATACGCAGTATTTT. Translation gives CASSLPRGAGTSGVTDTQYF.

This clonotype has more than one count but fewer than ten. The chain uses TRBV5-1 and TRBJ2-1; 9 bases are shared with TRBD1. J was trimmed by 2 bases and V by 1 base; bases with no gene match: 4. The CDR3 extends over 16 amino acids. Looked up from germline, CDR1 is SGHRS and CDR2 is YFSETQ. CDR3 sequence reads: CASSLYRDRAYNEQFF. The CDR3 nucleotides are TGCGCCAGCAGCTTGTACCGGGACAGGGCCTACAATGAGCAGTTCTTC.

In its sample, this clonotype was seen many times. In nucleotides, the CDR3 is TGTGCCAGCTCACCGGGACAGGAGATCACCGGGGAGCTGTTTTTT. As protein: CASSPGQEITGELFF. This chain links TRBV18 with TRBJ2-2; TRBD1 agrees at 8 bases. Germline V gene data show CDR1 as KGHSH and CDR2 as LQKENI. The CDR3 spans 15 residues. V lost 3 bases and J lost 4; bases outside the gene matches: 4.

As for this clonotype: This may be a read error, as it is one base from a much larger clone. The chain combines TRBV12-3 or TRBV12-4 with TRBJ1-3, with D tentatively TRBD1 (5 bases). V lost 6 bases to trimming and J lost 5 bases, with 11 bases between them. This CDR3 has 13 residues. The DNA for the CDR3 is TGTGCCAGCAGCCCGGGACTCCGAAACACCATATATTTT. It codes for CASSPGLRNTIYF.

This chain uses TRBV6-1 with TRBJ2-3, with 10 bases identical to TRBD2. V was clipped by 9 bases and J by 1 base; unmatched bases: 1. Germline V CDR1 and CDR2: MNHNS, SASEGT. The CDR3 is 13 amino acids. DNA of the CDR3: TGTGCCAGTCTAGCGGGGGGCACAGATACGCAGTATTTT. Translation gives CASLAGGTDTQYF.

This clonotype appeared a few times. This chain uses TRBV27 with TRBJ1-1, with a tentative D call TRBD1 (6 bases). The CDR3 has 15 amino acids. V was trimmed by 4 bases and J by 1 base, leaving 13 bases between them. In germline, CDR1 is MNHEY, CDR2 SMNVEV (reference sequence). CDR3 sequence: CASSWRGIRNTEAFF. For the CDR3, the DNA is TGTGCCAGCAGTTGGAGGGGGATTAGGAACACTGAAGCTTTCTTT.

Concerning this clonotype itself: Its ends do not fully match the called genes, so a read error is possible. The V call is TRBV10-3, the J call TRBJ2-1, with 12 bases aligning to TRBD2. In germline, CDR1 is ENHRY, CDR2 SYGVKD. This CDR3 has 18 residues. CDR3 sequence (DNA): TGTGTCATCAGTGAGTCGAAAACTAGCGGGGGGTACAACAATGAGCAGTTCTTC. Encoded protein: CVISESKTSGGYNNEQFF.

This clonotype was seen only once. A read error may explain this, as a much larger clone is one base away. This CDR3 fails to terminate in the conserved phenylalanine or tryptophan, so it likely reflects a read error. CDR3 loop: CASSYSKEGLNTEAFS. CDR3 nucleotide sequence: TGTGCCAGCAGTTACTCGAAGGAGGGTCTGAACACTGAAGCTTTCTCT. The chain joins TRBV6-2 or TRBV6-3 to TRBJ1-1, with D hard to call. The CDR3 consists of 16 residues. Germline lookup yields CDR1 MNHEY and CDR2 SVGEGT. The V gene lost 0 bases and the J gene lost 0 bases, with 11 bases spanning the gap.

Many counts were recorded for this clonotype. The chain links TRBV20-1 to TRBJ2-1; the D gene is possibly TRBD1 (6 bases). There are 17 residues in the CDR3. Germline CDR1 reads DFQATT; CDR2 reads SNEGSKA (reference sequence). Trimming cost V 4 bases and J 0 bases, with 19 bases left between them. The CDR3 loop is CSAMGQGEGVSYNEQFF. The DNA of the CDR3 is TGCAGTGCTATGGGGCAGGGTGAGGGGGTCTCCTACAATGAGCAGTTCTTC.

At least ten counts were recorded for this clonotype. The chain employs TRBV12-3 or TRBV12-4 and TRBJ1-2, with D possibly TRBD1 on 6 matching bases. Trimming pared 6 bases from V and 8 bases from J, leaving 19 bases between. This CDR3 has 14 residues. The CDR3 region is CASRRTAGAEGYTF. CDR3 bases: TGTGCCAGCAGAAGGACAGCGGGGGCGGAGGGCTACACCTTC.

The J gene is TRBJ2-2, the V gene TRBV10-1, with D hard to call. CDR1 and CDR2 (germline): WNHNN, SYGVQD (reference sequence). This CDR3 has 14 residues. Trimming removed 5 bases from V and 3 bases from J, with 10 bases in between. CDR3 DNA sequence: TGCGCCAGCAGTCCAACCACTCACACCGGGGAGCTGTTTTTT. Its translation is CASSPTTHTGELFF.

This clonotype has a count of ten or more. The CDR3 nucleotides read TGCAGTGCTAGAGATCCCGCGGGCTCCTACAATGAGCAGTTCTTC. Translating it yields CSARDPAGSYNEQFF. This chain connects TRBV20-1 to TRBJ2-1, with TRBD2 as a possible D gene (5 bases). Germline CDR1 is DFQATT and CDR2 is SNEGSKA (reference sequence). The CDR3 is 15 residues long. Trimming removed 0 bases from V and 0 bases from J, with 9 bases in between.

This clonotype was seen more than once but under ten times. This chain uses TRBV2 with TRBJ1-2; a weak D match, TRBD1 (6 bases). The length of the CDR3 is 14 residues. CDR1 and CDR2 (germline): SNHLY, FYNNEI. Deletions cut 5 bases from V and 2 bases from J, with 12 bases between. CDR3 protein: CASSPQGRNYGYTF. As DNA, the CDR3 is TGTGCCAGCAGTCCACAGGGACGGAACTATGGCTACACCTTC.

CDR3 sequence: CAWRAGTSGADTQYF. For the CDR3, the DNA is TGTGCCTGGAGGGCCGGGACTAGCGGAGCAGATACGCAGTATTTT. The J gene is TRBJ2-3, the V gene TRBV30; 11 nucleotides agree with TRBD2. J lost 4 bases, V lost 3 bases, and 6 bases had no gene match. The CDR3 loop spans 15 amino acids. Germline values: CDR1 GTSNPN, CDR2 SVGIG (reference sequence).

The table lists this clonotype with many counts. This rearrangement joins TRBV2 to TRBJ1-6, with 7 bases fitting TRBD1. The CDR3 spans 15 residues. Germline V CDR1 and CDR2: SNHLY, FYNNEI. Germline trimming cut 4 bases from V and 5 bases from J; bases unmatched to any gene: 5. The CDR3 DNA reads TGTGCCAGCAGTGTCCAGGGGGTTGATAATTCACCCCTCCACTTT. Its translation is CASSVQGVDNSPLHF.

This sequence joins TRBV12-3 or TRBV12-4 and TRBJ1-2, with a weak D call TRBD1 (5 bases). The CDR3 contains 15 residues. Trimming removed 5 bases at V and 7 bases at J, with 20 bases between. The CDR3, as DNA: TGTGCCAGCAGTGACCGGGACCGACGGTACAGTGGCTACACCTTC. Protein: CASSDRDRRYSGYTF.

This clonotype was observed many times. V and J are TRBV20-1 and TRBJ1-4, with D possibly matching TRBD1 (5 bases). The CDR3 totals 13 residues. Germline V gives CDR1 DFQATT, CDR2 SNEGSKA (reference sequence). Here the CDR3 reads CGGGFATREKLFF. As DNA, the CDR3 is TGCGGGGGTGGTTTTGCCACGAGAGAAAAACTGTTTTTT.

Of note for this clonotype: Being one base from a much bigger clone, this may be a read error. The chain is built from TRBV20-1 and TRBJ2-1, with 11 bases lining up with TRBD2. Germline CDR1 DFQATT, CDR2 SNEGSKA (reference sequence). The length of the CDR3 is 17 residues. The CDR3 nucleotides are TGCAGTGCTAGAGAAAGACTAGCGGGGAGCTCCTACAATGCGCAGTTCTTC. Residues: CSARERLAGSSYNAQFF.

This clonotype was counted ten times or more. This chain joins TRBV20-1 and TRBJ1-2, with no clear D. Germline-derived CDR1 and CDR2 are DFQATT and SNEGSKA (reference sequence). V lost 1 base to trimming and J lost 8 bases, with 8 bases between them. The CDR3 totals 11 residues. Here the CDR3 DNA reads TGCAGTGCTAGAGCCGCGGGAGGCTACACCTTC. Translated: CSARAAGGYTF.

This clonotype was counted ten times or more. This chain uses TRBV12-5 with TRBJ1-1; D uncertain. The V gene's germline CDR1 is LGHNT and CDR2 FRNRAP. V shed 2 bases and J shed 1 base, with 14 bases lying between them. There are 16 residues in the CDR3. For the CDR3, the DNA is TGTGCTAGTGGTTTGTATTACCCGCCGCAGAACACTGAAGCTTTCTTT. Encoded protein: CASGLYYPPQNTEAFF. The full variable domain, with the rest looked up from reference TRBV12-5 and TRBJ1-1, is DARVTQTPRHKVTEMGQEVTMRCQPILGHNTVFWYRQTMMQGLELLAYFRNRAPLDDSGMPKDRFSAEMPDATLATLKIQPSEPRDSAVYFCASGLYYPPQNTEAFFGQGTRLTVV.

This clonotype occurred many times. This sequence joins TRBV6-1 and TRBJ2-2; a weak D match, TRBD1 (6 bases). The germline gives CDR1 MNHNS, CDR2 SASEGT. This CDR3 has 14 amino acids. V was clipped by 8 bases and J by 3 bases, with 13 bases between them. CDR3 loop: CASVQGVDTGELFF. CDR3 in DNA: TGTGCCAGCGTACAGGGAGTTGACACCGGGGAGCTGTTTTTT.